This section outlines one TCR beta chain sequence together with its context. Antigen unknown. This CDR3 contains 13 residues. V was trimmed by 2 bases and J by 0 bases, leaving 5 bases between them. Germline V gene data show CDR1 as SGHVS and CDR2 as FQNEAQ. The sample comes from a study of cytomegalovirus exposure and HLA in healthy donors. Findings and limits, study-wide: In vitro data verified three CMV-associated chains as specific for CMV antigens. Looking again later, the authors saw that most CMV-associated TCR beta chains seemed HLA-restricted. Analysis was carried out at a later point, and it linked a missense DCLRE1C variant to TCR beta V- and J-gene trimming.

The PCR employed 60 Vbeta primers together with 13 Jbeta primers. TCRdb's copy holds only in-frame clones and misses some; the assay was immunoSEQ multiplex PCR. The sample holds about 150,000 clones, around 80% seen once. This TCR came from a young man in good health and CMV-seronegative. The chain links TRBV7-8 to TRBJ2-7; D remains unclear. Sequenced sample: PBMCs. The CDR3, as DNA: TGTGCCAGCAGCTTAATAGCCTCCTACGAGCAGTACTTC. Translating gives CASSLIASYEQYF.